This TCR beta chain is from a study of low-dose radiotherapy and immunotherapy resistance in tumors. This clonotype was observed many times. Time point indicated: before trial treatment. Low-dose radiotherapy, low-dose cyclophosphamide, aspirin, ipilimumab and nivolumab were all given to the donors. Those who qualified had advanced solid tumors (lacking tumor-infiltrating lymphocytes). Trimming removed 6 bases from V and 0 bases from J; junction bases left unmatched: 8. The V gene's germline CDR1 is MNHNS and CDR2 SASEGT. The CDR3 has 18 residues. Both TCRalpha and TCRbeta chains were reverse transcribed with V-gene-specific primers. The TCRs were subjected to amplification over approximately 20 PCR cycles employing a constant-region primer in conjunction with a V-primer adapter. Via MiXCR, TCRdb re-called the reads, giving one row per CDR3 protein. This sample yields tens of thousands of distinct CDR3 sequences, of which more than 7.5% are seen a single time; 1% belongs to the top ten.

This receptor was obtained from a male donor with prostate cancer. This rearrangement joins TRBV6-1 to TRBJ2-2; TRBD2 matches at 12 bases. The sequenced sample was PBMCs, obtained before treatment. The CDR3 sequence is CASRRGLAGNTNTGELFF. CDR3 in DNA: TGTGCCAGCAGAAGAGGACTAGCGGGGAATACGAACACCGGGGAGCTGTTTTTT.